This TCR beta chain was retrieved from a study of blood T cell repertoires in COVID-19. The wider study: The samples span acute and convalescent COVID-19 from the United States, Italy and Spain. T cells, B-cell-depleted T cells, or PBMCs supplied cDNA or gDNA.

Method: immunoSEQ multiplex PCR; TCRdb's copy keeps in-frame clones and lacks some. The sample holds roughly 220,000 clones, around 88% seen once. CDR1 is KGHSH, CDR2 LQKENI, per germline. The ends were cut back, 3 bases at V and 4 bases at J, with 6 bases in the middle. This CDR3 comprises 13 residues. The chain is built from TRBV18 and TRBJ2-2, with D possibly being TRBD1 (5 bases). Sequencing input: PBMCs or T cells enriched from blood (not recorded which). This sequence was found in a woman in her forties or fifties with acute COVID-19. CDR3 in DNA: TGTGCCAGCTCACCCGACAGCACCGGGGAGCTGTTTTTT. Its translation: CASSPDSTGELFF.